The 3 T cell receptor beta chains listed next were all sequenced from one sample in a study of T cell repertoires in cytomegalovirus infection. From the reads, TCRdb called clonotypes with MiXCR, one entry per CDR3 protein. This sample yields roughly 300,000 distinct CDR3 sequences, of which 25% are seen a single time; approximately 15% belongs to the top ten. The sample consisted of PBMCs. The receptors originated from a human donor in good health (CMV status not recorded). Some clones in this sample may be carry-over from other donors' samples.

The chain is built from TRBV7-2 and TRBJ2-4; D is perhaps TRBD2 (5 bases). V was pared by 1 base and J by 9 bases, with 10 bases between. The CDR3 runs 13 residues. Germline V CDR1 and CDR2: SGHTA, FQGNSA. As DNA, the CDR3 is TGTGCCAGCAGCTTAGGGCCTGAGGGCATTCAGTACTTC. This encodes CASSLGPEGIQYF.

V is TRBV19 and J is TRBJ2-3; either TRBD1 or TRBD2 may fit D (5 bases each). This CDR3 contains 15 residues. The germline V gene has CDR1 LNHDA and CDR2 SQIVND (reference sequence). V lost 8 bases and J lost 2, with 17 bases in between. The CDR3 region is CASGLGRLNTDTQYF. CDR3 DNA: TGTGCCAGTGGCCTGGGACGGCTCAACACAGATACGCAGTATTTT.

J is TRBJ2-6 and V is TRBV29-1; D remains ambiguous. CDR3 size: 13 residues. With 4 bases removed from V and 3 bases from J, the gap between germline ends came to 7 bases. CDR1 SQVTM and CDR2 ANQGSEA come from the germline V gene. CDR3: CSVVRVGANVLTF. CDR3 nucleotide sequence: TGCAGCGTTGTAAGAGTTGGGGCCAACGTCCTGACTTTC.